The source of this T cell receptor (beta chain) is a study of T cell responses to AZD1222 COVID-19 vaccine. As regards this clone: Its antigen is currently unknown.

Study conclusions and caveats: The peak T cell response came first, and repertoires were sampled only after it. Spike-specific TCR breadth and depth grew following two AZD1222 doses. Within unmutated variant regions lay the reported targets of nearly half of spike-specific TCRs. The sample set comprised mostly white British donors with more females, and clonal diversity was possibly underestimated.

Assay: immunoSEQ multiplex PCR; the TCRdb copy retains only in-frame clones and omits some. The sample lists 60,000 to 85,000 clones; around three quarters were seen once. This TCR was recovered from an adult who received the MenACWY meningococcal vaccine as a control. The sequencing here drew on peripheral blood, taken 28 days after the second dose of the MenACWY control vaccine.

The CDR3 loop is CASSFWATNEKLFF. DNA of the CDR3: TGTGCCAGCAGTTTCTGGGCAACTAATGAAAAACTGTTTTTT. The rearrangement uses TRBV28 and TRBJ1-4; D unresolved. Between the trimmed V and J ends, which lost 3 bases and 0 bases, there was a span of 5 bases. The CDR3 has 14 amino acids. Germline V gene sequence: CDR1 MDHEN, CDR2 SYDVKM.